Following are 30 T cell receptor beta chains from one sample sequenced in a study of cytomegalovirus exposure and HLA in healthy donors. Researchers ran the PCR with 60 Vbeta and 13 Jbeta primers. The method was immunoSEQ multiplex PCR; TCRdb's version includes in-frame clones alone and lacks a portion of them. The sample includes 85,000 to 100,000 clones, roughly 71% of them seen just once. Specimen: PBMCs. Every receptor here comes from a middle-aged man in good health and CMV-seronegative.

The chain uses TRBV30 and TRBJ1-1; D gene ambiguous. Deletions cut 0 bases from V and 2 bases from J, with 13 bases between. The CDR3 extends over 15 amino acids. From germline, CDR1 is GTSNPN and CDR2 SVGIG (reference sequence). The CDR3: CAWSVSWPPNTEAFF. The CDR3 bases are TGTGCCTGGAGTGTCTCGTGGCCGCCCAACACTGAAGCTTTCTTT.

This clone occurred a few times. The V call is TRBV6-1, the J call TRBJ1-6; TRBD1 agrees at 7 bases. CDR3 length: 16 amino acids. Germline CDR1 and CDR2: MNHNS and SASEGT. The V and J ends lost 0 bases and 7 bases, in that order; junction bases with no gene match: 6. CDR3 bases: TGTGCCAGCAGTGAAGCTGCGACAGGGACCAATTCACCCCTCCACTTT. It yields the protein CASSEAATGTNSPLHF.

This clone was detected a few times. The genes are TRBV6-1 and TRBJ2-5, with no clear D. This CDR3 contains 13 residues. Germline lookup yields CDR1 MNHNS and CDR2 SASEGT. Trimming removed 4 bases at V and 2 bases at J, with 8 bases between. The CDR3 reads CASSVRLQETQYF. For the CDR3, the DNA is TGTGCCAGCAGTGTTAGACTTCAAGAGACCCAGTACTTC.

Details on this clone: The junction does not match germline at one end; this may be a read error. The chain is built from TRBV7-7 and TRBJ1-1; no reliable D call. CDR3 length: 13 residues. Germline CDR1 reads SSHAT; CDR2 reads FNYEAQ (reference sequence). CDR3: CASSLGPAQAAFF. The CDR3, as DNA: TGTGCTAGCAGCTTAGGACCGGCCCAGGCAGCTTTCTTT.

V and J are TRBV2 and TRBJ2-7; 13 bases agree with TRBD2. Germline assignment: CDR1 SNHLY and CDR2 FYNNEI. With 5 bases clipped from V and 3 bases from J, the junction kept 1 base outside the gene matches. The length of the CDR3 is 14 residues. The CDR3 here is CASSRTSGSYEQYV. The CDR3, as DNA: TGTGCCAGCAGTCGGACTAGCGGGAGCTACGAGCAGTACGTC.

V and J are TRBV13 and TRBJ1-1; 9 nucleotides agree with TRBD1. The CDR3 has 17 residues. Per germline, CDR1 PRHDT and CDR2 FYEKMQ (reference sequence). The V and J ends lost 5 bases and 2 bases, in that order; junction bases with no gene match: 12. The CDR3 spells CASSPTYRGLGNTEAFF. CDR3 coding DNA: TGTGCCAGCAGCCCTACTTACAGGGGGCTAGGAAACACTGAAGCTTTCTTT.

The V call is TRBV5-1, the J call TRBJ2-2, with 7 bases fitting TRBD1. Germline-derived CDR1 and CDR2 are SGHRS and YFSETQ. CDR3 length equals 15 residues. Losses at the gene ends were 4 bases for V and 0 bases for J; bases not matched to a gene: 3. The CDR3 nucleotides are TGCGCCAGCAGCCCCGGGACAGCGAACACCGGGGAGCTGTTTTTT. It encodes CASSPGTANTGELFF.

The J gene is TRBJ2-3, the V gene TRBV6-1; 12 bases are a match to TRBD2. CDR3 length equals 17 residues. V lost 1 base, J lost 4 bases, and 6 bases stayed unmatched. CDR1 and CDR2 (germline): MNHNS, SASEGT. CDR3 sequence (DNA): TGTGCCAGCAGTGAAGGGACTAGCGGGATCGGAGCAGATACGCAGTATTTT. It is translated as CASSEGTSGIGADTQYF.

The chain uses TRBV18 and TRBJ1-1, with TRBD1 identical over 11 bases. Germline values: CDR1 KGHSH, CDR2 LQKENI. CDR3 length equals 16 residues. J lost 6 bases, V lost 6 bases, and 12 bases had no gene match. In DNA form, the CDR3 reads TGTGCCAGCTCCCACGGACAGGGGGCCTTCTACGCTGAAGCTTTCTTT. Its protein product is CASSHGQGAFYAEAFF.

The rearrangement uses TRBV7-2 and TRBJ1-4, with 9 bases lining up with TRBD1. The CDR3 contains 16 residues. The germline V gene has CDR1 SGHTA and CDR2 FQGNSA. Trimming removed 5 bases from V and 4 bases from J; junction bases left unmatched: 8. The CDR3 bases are TGTGCCAGCAGCACAGACAGGGGGGCGGGTAATGAAAAACTGTTTTTT. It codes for CASSTDRGAGNEKLFF.

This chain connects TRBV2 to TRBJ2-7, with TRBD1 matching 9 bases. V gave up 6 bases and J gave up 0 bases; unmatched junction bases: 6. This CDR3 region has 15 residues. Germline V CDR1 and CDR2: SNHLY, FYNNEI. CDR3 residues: CASRTGGSSSYEQYF. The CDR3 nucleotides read TGTGCCAGCAGGACAGGGGGATCGAGCTCCTACGAGCAGTACTTC.

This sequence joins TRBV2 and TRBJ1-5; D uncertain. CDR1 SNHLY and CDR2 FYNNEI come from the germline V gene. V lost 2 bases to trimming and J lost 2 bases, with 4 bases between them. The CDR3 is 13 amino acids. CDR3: CASSETRNQPQHF. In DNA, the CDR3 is TGTGCCAGCAGTGAAACACGCAATCAGCCCCAGCATTTT.

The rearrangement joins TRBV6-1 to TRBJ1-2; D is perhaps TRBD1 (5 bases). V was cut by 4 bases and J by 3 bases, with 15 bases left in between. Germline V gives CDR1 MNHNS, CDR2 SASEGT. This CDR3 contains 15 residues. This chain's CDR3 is CASSAGFGYHYGYTF. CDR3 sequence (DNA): TGTGCCAGCAGTGCAGGGTTCGGGTATCACTATGGCTACACCTTC.

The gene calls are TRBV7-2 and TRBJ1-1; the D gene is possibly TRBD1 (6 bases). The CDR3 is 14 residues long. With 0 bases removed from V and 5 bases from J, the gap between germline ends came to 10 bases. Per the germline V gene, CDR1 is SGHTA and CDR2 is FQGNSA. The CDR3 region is CASSLAGATTEAFF. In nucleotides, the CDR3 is TGTGCCAGCAGCTTAGCGGGGGCGACGACTGAAGCTTTCTTT.

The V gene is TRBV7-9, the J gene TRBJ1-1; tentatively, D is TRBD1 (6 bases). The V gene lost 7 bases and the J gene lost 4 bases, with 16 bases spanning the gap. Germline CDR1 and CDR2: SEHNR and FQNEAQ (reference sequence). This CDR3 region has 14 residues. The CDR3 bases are TGTGCCAGCACCAATGGGGGCGGAAGCACTGAAGCTTTCTTT. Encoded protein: CASTNGGGSTEAFF.

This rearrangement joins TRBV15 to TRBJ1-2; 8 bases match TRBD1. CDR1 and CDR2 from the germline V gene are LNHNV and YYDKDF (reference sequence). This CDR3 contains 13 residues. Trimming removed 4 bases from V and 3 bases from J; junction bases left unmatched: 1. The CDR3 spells CATSTGGDYGYTF. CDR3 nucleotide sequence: TGTGCCACCAGCACAGGGGGCGACTATGGCTACACCTTC.

The CDR3 region is CAWGQGVSEKLFF. The DNA of the CDR3 is TGTGCCTGGGGACAGGGTGTTTCCGAAAAACTGTTTTTT. The chain links TRBV30 to TRBJ1-4; TRBD1 aligns across 8 bases. In germline, CDR1 is GTSNPN, CDR2 SVGIG (reference sequence). V gave up 5 bases and J gave up 8 bases; unmatched junction bases: 7. The CDR3 contains 13 residues.

The CDR3 DNA reads as TGCGCCAGCAGCCAGCCACCCGGGACAGGGAATCGCGAGCAGTTCTTC. This encodes CASSQPPGTGNREQFF. The chain couples TRBV4-1 to TRBJ2-1; 9 bases match TRBD1. Germline CDR1 and CDR2: MGHRA and YSYEKL. Losses at the gene ends were 3 bases for V and 10 bases for J; bases not matched to a gene: 13. The CDR3 extends over 16 amino acids.

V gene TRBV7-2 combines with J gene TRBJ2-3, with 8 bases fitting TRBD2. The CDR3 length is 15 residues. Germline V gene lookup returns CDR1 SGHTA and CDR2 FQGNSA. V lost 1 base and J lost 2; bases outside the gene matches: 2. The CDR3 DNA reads TGTGCCAGCAGCTTAGACGGGGGGGACACAGATACGCAGTATTTT. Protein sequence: CASSLDGGDTDTQYF.

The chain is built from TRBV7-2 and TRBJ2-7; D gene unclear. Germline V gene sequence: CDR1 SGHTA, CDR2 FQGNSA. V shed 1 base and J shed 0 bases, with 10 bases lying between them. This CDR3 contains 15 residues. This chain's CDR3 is CASSLVRGSSYEQYV. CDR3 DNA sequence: TGTGCCAGCAGCTTAGTTCGCGGATCCTCCTACGAGCAGTACGTC.

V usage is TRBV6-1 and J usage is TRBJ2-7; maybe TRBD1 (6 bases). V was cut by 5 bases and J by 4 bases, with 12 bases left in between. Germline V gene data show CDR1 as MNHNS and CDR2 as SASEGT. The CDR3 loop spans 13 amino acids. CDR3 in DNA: TGTGCCAGCAGTCCCCGGACAGTTTACGAGCAGTACGTC. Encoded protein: CASSPRTVYEQYV.

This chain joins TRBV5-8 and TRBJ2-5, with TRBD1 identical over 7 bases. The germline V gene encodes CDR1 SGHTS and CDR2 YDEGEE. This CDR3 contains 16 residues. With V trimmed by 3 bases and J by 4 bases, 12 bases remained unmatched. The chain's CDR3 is CASSWKRKAGGETQYF. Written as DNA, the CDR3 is TGTGCCAGCAGCTGGAAGCGGAAAGCAGGGGGAGAGACCCAGTACTTC.

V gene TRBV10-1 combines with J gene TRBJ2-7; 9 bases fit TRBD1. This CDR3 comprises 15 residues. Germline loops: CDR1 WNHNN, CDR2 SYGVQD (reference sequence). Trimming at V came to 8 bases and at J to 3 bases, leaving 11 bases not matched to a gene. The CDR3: CASLPPGQGFYEQYF. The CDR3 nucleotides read TGCGCCAGCCTACCACCGGGACAGGGCTTCTACGAGCAGTACTTC.

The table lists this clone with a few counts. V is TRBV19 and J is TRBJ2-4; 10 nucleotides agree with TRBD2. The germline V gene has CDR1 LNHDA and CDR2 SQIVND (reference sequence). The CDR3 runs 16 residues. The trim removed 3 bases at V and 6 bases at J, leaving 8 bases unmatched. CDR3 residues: CASSILSSGSGNIQYF. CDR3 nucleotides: TGTGCCAGTAGTATCCTTTCTAGCGGGAGCGGAAACATTCAGTACTTC.

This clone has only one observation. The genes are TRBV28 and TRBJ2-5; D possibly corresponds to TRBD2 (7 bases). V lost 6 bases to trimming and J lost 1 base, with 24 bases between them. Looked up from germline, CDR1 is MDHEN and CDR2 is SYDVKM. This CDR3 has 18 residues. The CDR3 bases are TGTGCCAGCAGCACTCGACTCTATCAGGGGAGGGGCCAAGAGACCCAGTACTTC. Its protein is CASSTRLYQGRGQETQYF.

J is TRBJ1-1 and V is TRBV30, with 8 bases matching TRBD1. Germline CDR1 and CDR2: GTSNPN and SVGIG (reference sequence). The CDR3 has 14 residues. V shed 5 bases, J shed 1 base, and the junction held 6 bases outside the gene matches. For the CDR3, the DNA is TGTGCCTGGGCTCAGGGGGCTCGGAACACTGAAGCTTTCTTT. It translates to CAWAQGARNTEAFF. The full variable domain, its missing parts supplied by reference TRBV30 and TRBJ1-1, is SQTIHQWPATLVQPVGSPLSLECTVEGTSNPNLYWYRQAAGRGLQLLFYSVGIGQISSEVPQNLSASRPQDRQFILSSKKLLLSDSGFYLCAWAQGARNTEAFFGQGTRLTVV.

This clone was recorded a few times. CDR3 bases: TGTGCCAGCTCACAGAACCGGGACTACCGATCGGGCGAGCAGTACTTC. It yields the protein CASSQNRDYRSGEQYF. This rearrangement joins TRBV18 to TRBJ2-7; 7 bases are shared with TRBD2. The junction had 15 bases not matched to a gene; V was cut back by 4 bases and J by 6 bases. Germline loops: CDR1 KGHSH, CDR2 LQKENI. This CDR3 has 16 residues.

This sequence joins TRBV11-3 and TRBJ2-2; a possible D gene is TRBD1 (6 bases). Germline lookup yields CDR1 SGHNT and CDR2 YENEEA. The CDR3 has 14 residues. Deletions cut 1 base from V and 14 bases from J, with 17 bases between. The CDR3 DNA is TGTGCCAGCAGCTTAGTCATCAGGGGCTCTCCTCTGTTTTTT. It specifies CASSLVIRGSPLFF.

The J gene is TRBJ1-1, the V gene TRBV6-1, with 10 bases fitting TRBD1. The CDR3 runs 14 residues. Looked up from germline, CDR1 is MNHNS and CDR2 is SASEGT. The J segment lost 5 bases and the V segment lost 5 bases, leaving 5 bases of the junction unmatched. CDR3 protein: CASSLTGGETEAFF. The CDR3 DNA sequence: TGTGCCAGCAGTTTGACAGGGGGCGAGACTGAAGCTTTCTTT.

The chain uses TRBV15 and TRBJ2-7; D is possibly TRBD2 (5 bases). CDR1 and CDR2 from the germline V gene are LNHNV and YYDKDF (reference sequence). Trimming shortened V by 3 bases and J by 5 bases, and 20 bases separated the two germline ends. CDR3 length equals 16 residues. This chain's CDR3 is CATSSSDRPPGNEQYF. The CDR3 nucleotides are TGTGCCACCAGCAGTAGCGATAGGCCACCTGGGAACGAGCAGTACTTC.